This T cell receptor beta chain was identified in a study of T cells in Graves' hyperthyroidism and ophthalmopathy. TCR beta CDR3 regions were amplified from RNA. A set of HTBI primers served as the primers for a first-round RT-PCR of the TCR CDR3. One entry per CDR3 protein results from TCRdb running MiXCR on the multiplex PCR reads. The data show a few hundred thousand distinct CDR3 sequences, 15% to 20% seen once. V gave up 4 bases and J gave up 4 bases, with 20 bases separating them. Germline V gene sequence: CDR1 SGDLS, CDR2 YYNGEE. The CDR3 is 17 residues long. Overall study findings and caveats: Most thyroid clonotypes expanded above 0.001 appeared in blood too.

At least ten counts were recorded for this clonotype. Antigen specificity is unknown. Criteria for exclusion of patients were uncontrolled infection, other autoimmune disease, pregnancy or lactation. The sequence came from a middle-aged woman with Graves' ophthalmopathy. This rearrangement joins TRBV9 to TRBJ2-2; D call uncertain. The specimen sequenced was blood. The CDR3 here is CASSPRASAIGTGELFF. In nucleotides, the CDR3 is TGTGCCAGCAGCCCCCGAGCGTCGGCTATCGGCACCGGGGAGCTGTTTTTT. The variable domain in full, completed from reference TRBV9 and TRBJ2-2, reads DSGVTQTPKHLITATGQRVTLRCSPRSGDLSVYWYQQSLDQGLQFLIQYYNGEERAKGNILERFSAQQFPDLHSELNLSSLELGDSALYFCASSPRASAIGTGELFFGEGSRLTVL.